The 32 T cell receptor beta chains below all came from one sample that was sequenced in a study of regulatory T cells in long-lasting Graves disease. Time point given: newly diagnosed GD, antithyroid drugs for less than 3 months. RNA from PBMCs was the source of the TCR library. TCR beta libraries were built with iRepertoire HTBI primers and Arm-PCR of CDR3 regions. Using its own MiXCR run on the multiplex PCR reads, TCRdb lists one record per CDR3 protein. The sample carries around 500,000 distinct CDR3 sequences, approximately 16% recorded once. The data were also submitted as part of a second study, on T cells in Graves' hyperthyroidism and ophthalmopathy.

The sequenced sample was peripheral blood mononuclear cells (PBMCs), obtained at new diagnosis, from a patient treated with antithyroid drugs. The receptors stem from a woman between 40 and 65 years old with Graves disease.

Note on this clonotype: A far larger clone is only one base removed, so a read error is likely. V is TRBV2 and J is TRBJ1-4; tentative D call: TRBD1 (5 bases). Deletions cut 6 bases from V and 8 bases from J, with 16 bases between. Germline lookup yields CDR1 SNHLY and CDR2 FYNNEI. The CDR3 contains 14 residues. CDR3 in amino acids: CASRTEGGREKLFF. DNA of the CDR3: TGTGCCAGCAGGACAGAGGGAGGACGGGAAAAACTGTTTTTT. Using reference TRBV2 and TRBJ1-4 for the parts outside the CDR3, the full variable domain is EPEVTQTPSHQVTQMGQEVILRCVPISNHLYFYWYRQILGQKVEFLVSFYNNEISEKSEIFDDQFSVERPDGSNFTLKIRSTKLEDSAMYFCASRTEGGREKLFFGSGTQLSVL.

This clonotype was detected ten times or more. The chain has TRBV5-1 and TRBJ1-1, with TRBD1 matching 8 bases. The CDR3 spans 15 residues. Germline lookup yields CDR1 SGHRS and CDR2 YFSETQ. The V gene end was trimmed by 4 bases and the J gene end by 2 bases; junction bases not matched to a gene: 7. CDR3 DNA: TGCGCCAGCAGCGGATTCAGGGGGCCAAACACTGAAGCTTTCTTT. Encoded protein: CASSGFRGPNTEAFF.

There are a few counts of this clonotype. The chain combines TRBV10-3 with TRBJ2-1, with D hard to call. Germline CDR1 ENHRY, CDR2 SYGVKD. V lost 3 bases, J lost 0 bases, and 12 bases lay in between. This CDR3 contains 16 residues. The CDR3 nucleotides are TGTGCCATCAGTGACCAGACTGAATTCTCCTACAATGAGCAGTTCTTC. The encoded protein is CAISDQTEFSYNEQFF.

As regards this clonotype: A much larger clone differs from this one at a single base, so this may be a read error. This sequence joins TRBV30 and TRBJ1-4, with D possibly matching TRBD1 (6 bases). Per germline, CDR1 GTSNPN and CDR2 SVGIG (reference sequence). The CDR3 sequence is 12 residues long. The V end lost 7 bases, the J end lost 7 bases, and 13 bases lay between the germline ends. For the CDR3, the DNA is TGTGCCTTGGGCAGGGGTAGTGAAAAACTGTTTTTT. It codes for CALGRGSEKLFF.

This clonotype showed up many times. V usage is TRBV2 and J usage is TRBJ2-2, with TRBD1 as a possible D gene (6 bases). The CDR3 is 15 amino acids. Germline V gene data show CDR1 as SNHLY and CDR2 as FYNNEI. Trimming took 4 bases from V and 7 from J, leaving 16 bases between them. As DNA, the CDR3 is TGTGCCAGCAGTGTCACCCAGGGGTTCTTCGGGGAGCTGTTTTTT. This gives the protein CASSVTQGFFGELFF.

This clonotype was detected only a few times. The chain employs TRBV28 and TRBJ1-6, with D uncertain. The germline gives CDR1 MDHEN, CDR2 SYDVKM. V gave up 2 bases and J gave up 8 bases, with 10 bases separating them. The CDR3 totals 14 residues. The CDR3 loop is CASSLALGDSPLHF. CDR3 bases: TGTGCCAGCAGTTTAGCCCTCGGAGATTCACCCCTCCACTTT.

This clonotype was observed many times. The chain uses TRBV6-1 and TRBJ2-2; D is unclear. The germline CDR1 and CDR2 sequences are MNHNS and SASEGT. CDR3 length: 13 amino acids. V was trimmed by 2 bases and J by 6 bases, leaving 7 bases between them. CDR3 residues: CASSEILPGELFF. CDR3 nucleotide sequence: TGTGCCAGCAGTGAAATTCTGCCCGGGGAGCTGTTTTTT.

The V gene is TRBV7-9, the J gene TRBJ1-2; tentative D call: TRBD1 (6 bases). CDR1 is SEHNR, CDR2 FQNEAQ, per germline (reference sequence). CDR3 length: 15 amino acids. Trimming removed 2 bases at V and 6 bases at J, with 16 bases between. The CDR3 coding sequence is TGTGCCAGCAGCTTAAGTGGGCGGGGACACCATGGCTACACCTTC. Encoded protein: CASSLSGRGHHGYTF.

This clonotype was observed a handful of times. The chain links TRBV29-1 to TRBJ2-7, with 8 positions matching TRBD2. Germline V gene lookup returns CDR1 SQVTM and CDR2 ANQGSEA. V trimming: 7 bases; J trimming: 2 bases; junction bases outside the gene matches: 16. The CDR3 loop spans 16 amino acids. The CDR3 DNA follows: TGCAGCGCTATCCCCCGACCCGGGACTAGGCCCTACGAGCAGTACTTC. Amino acid sequence: CSAIPRPGTRPYEQYF.

This clonotype was observed at least ten times. V and J are TRBV2 and TRBJ1-1; D unresolved. Germline lookup yields CDR1 SNHLY and CDR2 FYNNEI. The CDR3 covers 13 residues. V was cut by 4 bases and J by 6 bases, with 12 bases left in between. CDR3 bases: TGTGCCAGCAGTGGAGAAGGGTCTTCTGAAGCTTTCTTT. This codes for CASSGEGSSEAFF.

The chain uses TRBV9 and TRBJ2-2, with 7 bases identical to TRBD1. The CDR3 spans 16 residues. Germline V gene data show CDR1 as SGDLS and CDR2 as YYNGEE. V gave up 0 bases and J gave up 5 bases; unmatched junction bases: 7. The CDR3 protein is CASSVVTGVETGELFF. CDR3 coding DNA: TGTGCCAGCAGCGTAGTAACAGGGGTTGAGACCGGGGAGCTGTTTTTT.

This clonotype was observed a handful of times. This chain uses TRBV7-8 with TRBJ2-5; D possibly matches TRBD1 or TRBD2 (6 bases each). The CDR3 has 17 amino acids. The V end lost 1 base, the J end lost 5 bases, and 20 bases lay between the germline ends. CDR1 and CDR2 (germline): SGHVS, FQNEAQ. Here the CDR3 reads CASSLDGLITGRETQYF. The CDR3 DNA sequence: TGTGCCAGCAGCTTAGATGGCCTTATAACAGGGAGGGAGACCCAGTACTTC. Based on the CDR3 plus reference TRBV7-8 and TRBJ2-5, the full variable domain is GAGVSQSPRYKVAKRGQDVALRCDPISGHVSLFWYQQALGQGPEFLTYFQNEAQLDKSGLPSDRFFAERPEGSVSTLKIQRTQQEDSAVYLCASSLDGLITGRETQYFGPGTRLLVL.

The rearrangement uses TRBV29-1 and TRBJ2-5; D gene unclear. Looked up from germline, CDR1 is SQVTM and CDR2 is ANQGSEA. The CDR3 has 12 residues. The ends were cut back, 5 bases at V and 3 bases at J, with 10 bases in the middle. The CDR3, as DNA: TGCAGCGTTTGGTGGCGAGAAGAGACCCAGTACTTC. It is translated as CSVWWREETQYF.

This clonotype was found many times. In DNA form, the CDR3 reads TGTGCCAGTCGTAGTTTTAGGGCAGACGGGAACACTGAAGCTTTCTTT. It encodes CASRSFRADGNTEAFF. The J gene is TRBJ1-1, the V gene TRBV19, with unresolved D. Germline CDR1 and CDR2: LNHDA and SQIVND (reference sequence). CDR3 length: 16 amino acids. The V and J ends lost 8 bases and 1 base respectively, with 20 bases between them.

This clonotype was recorded many times. This chain connects TRBV15 to TRBJ2-3; TRBD2 matches 7 bases. The CDR3 is 16 amino acids. V dropped 5 bases and J dropped 3; count of bases not matched to a gene: 11. Germline CDR1 reads LNHNV; CDR2 reads YYDKDF (reference sequence). In DNA, the CDR3 is TGTGCCACCAGCGAAGCGGGGTCCTCCCGGACAGATACGCAGTATTTT. It specifies CATSEAGSSRTDTQYF.

The chain recombines TRBV18 with TRBJ2-1; D is unresolved. The germline V gene has CDR1 KGHSH and CDR2 LQKENI. The CDR3 totals 13 residues. V was cut by 3 bases and J by 10 bases, with 13 bases left in between. Here the CDR3 reads CASSPSEASEQFF. CDR3 sequence (DNA): TGTGCCAGCTCACCGAGCGAGGCGTCCGAGCAGTTCTTC.

This clonotype was counted many times. The V gene is TRBV18, the J gene TRBJ1-1; TRBD1 might be the D (5 bases). Trimming cost V 3 bases and J 5 bases, with 13 bases left between them. Germline V gene data show CDR1 as KGHSH and CDR2 as LQKENI. This CDR3 is 14 amino acids long. The CDR3 is CASSPRDGATEAFF. As DNA, the CDR3 is TGTGCCAGCTCACCGAGGGACGGAGCTACTGAAGCTTTCTTT.

This clonotype was picked up many times. J is TRBJ1-5 and V is TRBV6-2 or TRBV6-3, with D tentatively TRBD1 (5 bases). Between the trimmed V and J ends, which lost 8 bases and 6 bases, there was a span of 20 bases. CDR1 is MNHEY and CDR2 is SVGEGT in the germline V gene. The CDR3 totals 15 residues. CDR3 nucleotide sequence: TGTGCCAGCGAAAGGGGTACGGGAGGAAGTCAGCCCCAGCATTTT. This translates into CASERGTGGSQPQHF.

This clonotype was seen only a few times. The V and J genes are TRBV12-3 or TRBV12-4 and TRBJ1-1; D is unresolved. The ends were cut back, 2 bases at V and 10 bases at J, with 11 bases in the middle. This CDR3 spans 12 amino acids. CDR3: CASSLMRAGAFF. CDR3 coding DNA: TGTGCCAGCAGTTTAATGAGGGCGGGAGCTTTCTTT.

The rearrangement joins TRBV29-1 to TRBJ2-1; 7 nucleotides align to TRBD2. This CDR3 is built from 12 residues. V dropped 0 bases and J dropped 12; count of bases not matched to a gene: 5. CDR1 and CDR2 (germline): SQVTM, ANQGSEA. CDR3 coding DNA: TGCAGCGTTGAAGATTGGGGGGAGGGGCAGTTCTTC. As protein: CSVEDWGEGQFF.

This clonotype was detected many times. The chain is built from TRBV12-3 or TRBV12-4 and TRBJ1-5; D is unclear. CDR3 size: 14 residues. V was cut by 5 bases and J by 3 bases, with 11 bases left in between. The CDR3 here is CASSVSGYNQPQHF. CDR3 nucleotides: TGTGCCAGCAGTGTCTCGGGATACAATCAGCCCCAGCATTTT.

This clonotype was recorded at least ten times. The chain uses TRBV18 and TRBJ1-1; 8 bases line up with TRBD1. Germline V gives CDR1 KGHSH, CDR2 LQKENI. This CDR3 has 15 amino acids. The V and J ends lost 5 bases and 7 bases, in that order; junction bases with no gene match: 12. The CDR3 nucleotides are TGTGCCAGCTCAAGCGGACAGGGAAGGGGAAATGAAGCTTTCTTT. Translating gives CASSSGQGRGNEAFF.

The gene calls are TRBV4-2 and TRBJ2-1; 8 bases line up with TRBD2. This CDR3 is built from 15 residues. V was clipped by 5 bases and J by 4 bases; unmatched bases: 7. CDR1 is LGHNA, CDR2 YNFKEQ, per germline. CDR3 DNA sequence: TGTGCCAGCAGCGCCCCCGGGGGGGTTTACAATGAGCAGTTCTTC. Protein sequence: CASSAPGGVYNEQFF.

This clonotype was seen repeatedly, ten times or more. This chain uses TRBV28 with TRBJ1-6, with D perhaps matching TRBD1 (6 bases). Germline V gene data show CDR1 as MDHEN and CDR2 as SYDVKM. V was clipped by 3 bases and J by 7 bases, with 13 bases between them. CDR3 length: 15 amino acids. The CDR3 region has the DNA TGTGCCAGCAGTTTTGGGGGGCGCTTGAATTCACCCCTCCACTTT. This sequence encodes CASSFGGRLNSPLHF.

This clonotype was seen repeatedly, ten times or more. J is TRBJ2-7 and V is TRBV6-2 or TRBV6-3, with 7 nucleotides matching TRBD1. There are 15 residues in the CDR3. Germline loops: CDR1 MNHEY, CDR2 SVGEGT. V was clipped by 2 bases and J by 1 base; unmatched bases: 5. CDR3 region: CASSYQGQESYEQYF. Here the CDR3 DNA reads TGTGCCAGCAGTTACCAAGGACAGGAATCCTACGAGCAGTACTTC.

V gene TRBV5-1 combines with J gene TRBJ2-6, with TRBD2 matching over 7 bases. Germline values: CDR1 SGHRS, CDR2 YFSETQ. Trimming removed 7 bases from V and 2 bases from J; junction bases left unmatched: 6. This CDR3 is 15 amino acids long. DNA for the CDR3: TGCGCCAGCGGGCGGGGGAACACTGGGGCCAACGTCCTGACTTTC. It encodes CASGRGNTGANVLTF.

This clonotype was observed at least ten times. The J gene is TRBJ1-4, the V gene TRBV10-3, with a tentative D call TRBD1 (5 bases). Germline loops: CDR1 ENHRY, CDR2 SYGVKD. The CDR3 loop spans 17 amino acids. V was shortened by 0 bases and J by 0 bases, with 11 bases between the two germline ends. The chain's CDR3 is CAISESPGTATNEKLFF. Written as DNA, the CDR3 is TGTGCCATCAGTGAGTCCCCCGGGACTGCAACTAATGAAAAACTGTTTTTT.

The V gene is TRBV4-1, the J gene TRBJ1-5, with TRBD1 matching 9 bases. Germline CDR1 MGHRA, CDR2 YSYEKL. CDR3 length: 16 residues. With V trimmed by 1 base and J by 11 bases, 12 bases remained unmatched. The DNA of the CDR3 is TGCGCCAGCAGCCAAGGGAGGACAGGGGTTGCTGGGACCCAGCATTTT. Protein product: CASSQGRTGVAGTQHF.

This clonotype was counted ten times or more. The genes are TRBV14 and TRBJ2-3, with 9 bases identical to TRBD1. This CDR3 region has 15 residues. Germline V gene sequence: CDR1 SGHDN, CDR2 FVKESK. V lost 5 bases to trimming and J lost 2 bases; unmatched junction nucleotides: 5. The CDR3 protein is CASSSGTGLTDTQYF. For the CDR3, the DNA is TGTGCCAGCAGCTCCGGGACAGGGCTCACAGATACGCAGTATTTT.

The V call is TRBV5-1, the J call TRBJ2-3; D not certain. CDR3 length equals 13 residues. Germline assignment: CDR1 SGHRS and CDR2 YFSETQ. V was shortened by 4 bases and J by 2 bases, with 8 bases between the two germline ends. The CDR3 sequence is CASSLPDTDTQYF. DNA of the CDR3: TGCGCCAGCAGCCTCCCCGACACAGATACGCAGTATTTT.

This clonotype was counted at least ten times. The V and J genes are TRBV9 and TRBJ2-3; 10 bases match TRBD2. Per germline, CDR1 SGDLS and CDR2 YYNGEE. The length of the CDR3 is 19 residues. V lost 0 bases to trimming and J lost 4 bases; unmatched junction nucleotides: 14. The CDR3 sequence: CASSVDSGGAGGVADTQYF. The CDR3 bases are TGTGCCAGCAGCGTAGACAGCGGGGGGGCCGGAGGAGTGGCAGATACGCAGTATTTT.

This clonotype was counted only a few times. The chain is built from TRBV6-2 or TRBV6-3 and TRBJ2-7; 11 bases align to TRBD1. Trimming cost V 10 bases and J 0 bases; bases outside gene matches: 17. CDR3 length: 18 amino acids. Looked up from germline, CDR1 is MNHEY and CDR2 is SVGEGT. CDR3 sequence: CATPPGQGGNRSSYEQYF. The CDR3 DNA reads as TGTGCCACGCCGCCGGGACAGGGGGGCAATAGGAGCTCCTACGAGCAGTACTTC.